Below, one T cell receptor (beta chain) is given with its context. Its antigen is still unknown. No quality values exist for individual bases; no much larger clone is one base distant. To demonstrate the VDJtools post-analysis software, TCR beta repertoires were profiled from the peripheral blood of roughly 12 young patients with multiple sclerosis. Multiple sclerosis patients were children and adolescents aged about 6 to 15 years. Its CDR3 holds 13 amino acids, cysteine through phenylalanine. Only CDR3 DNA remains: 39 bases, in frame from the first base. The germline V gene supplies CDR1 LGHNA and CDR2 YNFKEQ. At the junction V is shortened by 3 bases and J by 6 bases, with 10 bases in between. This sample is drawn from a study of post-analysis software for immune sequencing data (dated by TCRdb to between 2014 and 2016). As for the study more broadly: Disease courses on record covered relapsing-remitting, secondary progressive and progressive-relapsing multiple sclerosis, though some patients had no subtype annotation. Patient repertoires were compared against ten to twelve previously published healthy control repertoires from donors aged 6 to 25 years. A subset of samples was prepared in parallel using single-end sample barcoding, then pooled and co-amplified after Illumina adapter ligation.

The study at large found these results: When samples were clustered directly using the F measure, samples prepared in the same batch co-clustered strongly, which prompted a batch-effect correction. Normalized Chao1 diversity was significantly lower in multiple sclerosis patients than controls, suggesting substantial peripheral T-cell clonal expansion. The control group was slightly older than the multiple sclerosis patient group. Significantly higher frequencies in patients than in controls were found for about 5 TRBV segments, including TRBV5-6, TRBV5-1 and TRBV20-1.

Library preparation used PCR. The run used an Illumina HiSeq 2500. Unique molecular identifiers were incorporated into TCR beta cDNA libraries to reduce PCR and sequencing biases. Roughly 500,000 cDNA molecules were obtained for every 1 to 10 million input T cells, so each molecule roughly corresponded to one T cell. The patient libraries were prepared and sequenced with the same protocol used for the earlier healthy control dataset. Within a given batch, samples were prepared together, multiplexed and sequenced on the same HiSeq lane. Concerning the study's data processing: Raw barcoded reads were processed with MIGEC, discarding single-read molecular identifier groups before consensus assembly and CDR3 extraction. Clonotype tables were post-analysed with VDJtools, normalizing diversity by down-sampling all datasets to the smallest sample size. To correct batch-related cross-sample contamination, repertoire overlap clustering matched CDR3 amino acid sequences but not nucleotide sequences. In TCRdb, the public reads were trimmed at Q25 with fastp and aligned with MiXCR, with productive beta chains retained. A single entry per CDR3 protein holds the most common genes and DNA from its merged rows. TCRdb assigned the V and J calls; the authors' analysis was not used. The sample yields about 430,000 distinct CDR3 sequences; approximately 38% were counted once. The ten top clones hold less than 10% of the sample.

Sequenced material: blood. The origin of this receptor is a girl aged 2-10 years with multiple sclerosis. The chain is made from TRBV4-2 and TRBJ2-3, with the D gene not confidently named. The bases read TGTGCCAGCAGCCAGGATCCGTATGATACGCAGTATTTT. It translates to CASSQDPYDTQYF.